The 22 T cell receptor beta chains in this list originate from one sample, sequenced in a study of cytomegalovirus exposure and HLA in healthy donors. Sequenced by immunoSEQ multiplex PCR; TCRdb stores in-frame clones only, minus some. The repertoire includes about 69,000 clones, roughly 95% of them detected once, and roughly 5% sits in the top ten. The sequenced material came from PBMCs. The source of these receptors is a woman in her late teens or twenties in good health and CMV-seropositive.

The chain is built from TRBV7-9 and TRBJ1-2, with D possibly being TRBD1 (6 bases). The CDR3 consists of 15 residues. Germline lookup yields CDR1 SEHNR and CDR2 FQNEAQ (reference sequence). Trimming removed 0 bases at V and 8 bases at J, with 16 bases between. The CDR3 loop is CASSLAGASTGGYTF. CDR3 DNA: TGTGCCAGCAGCTTAGCGGGGGCCAGCACTGGGGGCTACACCTTC.

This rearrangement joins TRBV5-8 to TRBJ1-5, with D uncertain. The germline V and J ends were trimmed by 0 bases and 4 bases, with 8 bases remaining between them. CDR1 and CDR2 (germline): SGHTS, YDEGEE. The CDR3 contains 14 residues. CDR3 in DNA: TGTGCCAGCAGCTTGGACAGCTATAATCAGCCCCAGCATTTT. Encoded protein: CASSLDSYNQPQHF.

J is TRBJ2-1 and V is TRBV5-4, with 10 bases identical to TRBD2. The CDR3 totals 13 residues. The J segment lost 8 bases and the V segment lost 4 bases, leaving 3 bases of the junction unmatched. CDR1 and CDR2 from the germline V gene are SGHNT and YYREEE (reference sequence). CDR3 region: CASSTGLADEQFF. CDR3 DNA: TGTGCCAGCAGCACCGGACTAGCGGATGAGCAGTTCTTC.

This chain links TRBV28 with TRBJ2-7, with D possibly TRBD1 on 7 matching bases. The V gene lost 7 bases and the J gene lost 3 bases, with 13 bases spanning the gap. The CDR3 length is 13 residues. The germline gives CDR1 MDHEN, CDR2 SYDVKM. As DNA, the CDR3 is TGTGCCAGCAAGGTGCAGGGGGGCTACGAGCAGTACTTC. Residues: CASKVQGGYEQYF.

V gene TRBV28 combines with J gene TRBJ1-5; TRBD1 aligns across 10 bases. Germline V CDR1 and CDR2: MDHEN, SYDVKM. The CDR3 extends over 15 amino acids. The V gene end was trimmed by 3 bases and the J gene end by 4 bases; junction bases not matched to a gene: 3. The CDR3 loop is CASSFGQGGNQPQHF. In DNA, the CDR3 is TGTGCCAGCAGTTTCGGACAGGGGGGGAATCAGCCCCAGCATTTT. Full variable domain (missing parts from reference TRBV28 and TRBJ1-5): DVKVTQSSRYLVKRTGEKVFLECVQDMDHENMFWYRQDPGLGLRLIYFSYDVKMKEKGDIPEGYSVSREKKERFSLILESASTNQTSMYLCASSFGQGGNQPQHFGDGTRLSIL.

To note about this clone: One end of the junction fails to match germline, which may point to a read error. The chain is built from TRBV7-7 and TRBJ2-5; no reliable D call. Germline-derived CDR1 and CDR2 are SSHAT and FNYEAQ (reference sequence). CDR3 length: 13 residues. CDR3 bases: TGTGCTAGCAGCCCCCCGGACCAAGAGACCCAGTACTTC. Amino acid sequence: CASSPPDQETQYF.

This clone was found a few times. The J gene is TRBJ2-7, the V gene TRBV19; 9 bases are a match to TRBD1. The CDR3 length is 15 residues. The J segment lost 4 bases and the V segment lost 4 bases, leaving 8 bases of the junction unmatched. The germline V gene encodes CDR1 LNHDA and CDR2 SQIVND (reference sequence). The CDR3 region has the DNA TGTGCCAGTAGTACCACGGGACAGGGAGAATACGAGCAGTACTTC. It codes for CASSTTGQGEYEQYF.

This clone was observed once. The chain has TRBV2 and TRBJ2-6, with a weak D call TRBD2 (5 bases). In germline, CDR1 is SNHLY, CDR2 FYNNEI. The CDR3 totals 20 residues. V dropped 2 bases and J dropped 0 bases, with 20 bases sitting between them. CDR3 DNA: TGTGCCAGCAGTGAACCGGTAGGGCCTGACTACAGCTCTGGGGCCAACGTCCTGACTTTC. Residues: CASSEPVGPDYSSGANVLTF.

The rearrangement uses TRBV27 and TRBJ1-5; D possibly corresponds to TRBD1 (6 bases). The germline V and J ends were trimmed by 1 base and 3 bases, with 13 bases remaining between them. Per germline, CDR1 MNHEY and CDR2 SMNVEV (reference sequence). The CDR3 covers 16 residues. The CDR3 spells CASSLLGGQNNQPQHF. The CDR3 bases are TGTGCCAGCAGTTTATTGGGGGGGCAGAACAATCAGCCCCAGCATTTT.

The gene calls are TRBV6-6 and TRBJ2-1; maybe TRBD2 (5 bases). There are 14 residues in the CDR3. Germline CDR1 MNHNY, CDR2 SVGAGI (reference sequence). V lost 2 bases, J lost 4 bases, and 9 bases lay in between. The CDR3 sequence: CASSYGSTYNEQFF. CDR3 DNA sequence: TGTGCCAGCAGTTACGGGAGTACATACAATGAGCAGTTCTTC.

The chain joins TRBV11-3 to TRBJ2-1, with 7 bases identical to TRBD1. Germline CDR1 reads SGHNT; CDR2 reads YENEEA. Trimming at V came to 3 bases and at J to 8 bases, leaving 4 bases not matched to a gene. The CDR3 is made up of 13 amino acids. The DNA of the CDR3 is TGTGCCAGCAGCTTGACAGGGTGGCATGAGCAGTTCTTC. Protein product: CASSLTGWHEQFF.

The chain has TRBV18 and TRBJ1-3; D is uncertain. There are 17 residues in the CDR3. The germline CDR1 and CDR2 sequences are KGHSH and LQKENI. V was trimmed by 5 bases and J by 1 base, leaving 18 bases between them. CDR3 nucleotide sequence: TGTGCCAGCTCAAACCAGGCCGTCGGCTTGTCTGGAAACACCATATATTTT. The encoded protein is CASSNQAVGLSGNTIYF.

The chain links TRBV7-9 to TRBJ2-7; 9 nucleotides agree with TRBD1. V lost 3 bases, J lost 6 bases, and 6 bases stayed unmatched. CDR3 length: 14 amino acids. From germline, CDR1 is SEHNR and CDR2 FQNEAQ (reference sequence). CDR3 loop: CASSLGGQGIEQYF. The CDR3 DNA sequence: TGTGCCAGCAGCTTGGGGGGACAGGGAATCGAGCAGTACTTC.

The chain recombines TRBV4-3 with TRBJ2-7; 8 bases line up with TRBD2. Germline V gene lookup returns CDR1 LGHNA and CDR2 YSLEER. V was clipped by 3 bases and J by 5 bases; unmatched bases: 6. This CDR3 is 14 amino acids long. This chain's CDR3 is CASSHASGSNEQYF. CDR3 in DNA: TGCGCCAGCAGCCACGCGAGCGGGAGTAACGAGCAGTACTTC.

CDR3 bases: TGCGCCAGCAGCCCTAGTTTCGGCGGGAGTACTAATGAGCAGTTCTTC. Its translation is CASSPSFGGSTNEQFF. The rearrangement joins TRBV4-3 to TRBJ2-1; 7 positions agree with TRBD2. The CDR3 is 16 residues long. CDR1 and CDR2 from the germline V gene are LGHNA and YSLEER. Germline trimming cut 4 bases from V and 7 bases from J; bases unmatched to any gene: 13.

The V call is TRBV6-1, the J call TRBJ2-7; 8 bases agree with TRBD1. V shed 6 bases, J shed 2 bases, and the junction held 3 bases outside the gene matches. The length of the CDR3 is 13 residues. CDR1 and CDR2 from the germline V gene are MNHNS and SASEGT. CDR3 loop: CASSRDRTYEQYF. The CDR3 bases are TGTGCCAGCAGCCGGGACAGGACCTACGAGCAGTACTTC.

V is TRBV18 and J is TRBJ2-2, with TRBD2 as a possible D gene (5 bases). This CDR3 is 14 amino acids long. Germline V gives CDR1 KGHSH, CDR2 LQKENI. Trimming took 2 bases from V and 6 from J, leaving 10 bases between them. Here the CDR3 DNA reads TGTGCCAGCTCACCAGCAAAGGGAGCCGGGGAGCTGTTTTTT. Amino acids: CASSPAKGAGELFF.

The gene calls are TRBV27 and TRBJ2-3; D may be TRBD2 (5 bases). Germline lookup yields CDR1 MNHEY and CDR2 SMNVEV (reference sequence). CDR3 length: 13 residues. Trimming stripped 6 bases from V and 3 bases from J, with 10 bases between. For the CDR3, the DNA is TGTGCCAGCAGATTAGGAGGAACAGATACGCAGTATTTT. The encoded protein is CASRLGGTDTQYF.

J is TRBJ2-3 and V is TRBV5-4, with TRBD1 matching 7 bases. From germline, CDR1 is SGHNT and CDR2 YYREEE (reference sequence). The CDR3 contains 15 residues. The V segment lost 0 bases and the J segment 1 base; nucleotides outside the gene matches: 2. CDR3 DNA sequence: TGTGCCAGCAGCTTGGAGGGGGCAGGCACAGATACGCAGTATTTT. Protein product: CASSLEGAGTDTQYF.

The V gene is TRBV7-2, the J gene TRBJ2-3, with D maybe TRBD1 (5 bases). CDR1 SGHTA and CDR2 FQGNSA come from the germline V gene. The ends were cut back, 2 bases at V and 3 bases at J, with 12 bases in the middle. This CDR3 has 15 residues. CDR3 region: CASSLRAGQTDTQYF. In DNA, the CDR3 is TGTGCCAGCAGCTTACGCGCAGGGCAAACAGATACGCAGTATTTT.

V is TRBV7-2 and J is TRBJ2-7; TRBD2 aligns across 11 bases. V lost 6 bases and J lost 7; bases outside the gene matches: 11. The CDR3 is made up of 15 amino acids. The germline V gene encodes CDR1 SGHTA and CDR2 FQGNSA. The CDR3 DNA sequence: TGTGCCAGCAGTCCTAATAGCGGGAGGGCCAGTGAGCAGTACTTC. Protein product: CASSPNSGRASEQYF.

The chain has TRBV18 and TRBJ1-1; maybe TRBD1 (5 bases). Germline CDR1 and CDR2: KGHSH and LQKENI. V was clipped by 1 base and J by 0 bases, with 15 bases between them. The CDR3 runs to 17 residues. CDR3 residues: CASSPQPGGMMNTEAFF. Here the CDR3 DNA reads TGTGCCAGCTCACCACAGCCCGGGGGGATGATGAACACTGAAGCTTTCTTT. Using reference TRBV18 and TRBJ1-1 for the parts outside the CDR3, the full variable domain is NAGVMQNPRHLVRRRGQEARLRCSPMKGHSHVYWYRQLPEEGLKFMVYLQKENIIDESGMPKERFSAEFPKEGPSILRIQQVVRGDSAAYFCASSPQPGGMMNTEAFFGQGTRLTVV.